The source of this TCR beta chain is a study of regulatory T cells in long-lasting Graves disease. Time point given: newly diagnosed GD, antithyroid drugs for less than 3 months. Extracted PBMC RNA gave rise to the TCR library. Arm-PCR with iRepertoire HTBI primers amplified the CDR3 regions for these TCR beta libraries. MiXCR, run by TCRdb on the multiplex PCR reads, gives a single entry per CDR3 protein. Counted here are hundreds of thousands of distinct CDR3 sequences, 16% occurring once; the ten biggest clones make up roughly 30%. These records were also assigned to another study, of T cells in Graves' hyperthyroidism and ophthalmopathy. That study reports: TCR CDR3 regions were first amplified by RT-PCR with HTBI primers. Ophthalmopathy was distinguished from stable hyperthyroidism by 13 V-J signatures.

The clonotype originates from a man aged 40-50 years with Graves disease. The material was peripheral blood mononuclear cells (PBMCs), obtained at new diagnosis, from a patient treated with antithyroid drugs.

The CDR3 DNA sequence: TGTGCCAGCAGTACCGCGACAGGGGCCAACTATGGCTACACCTTC. This encodes CASSTATGANYGYTF. V usage is TRBV6-1 and J usage is TRBJ1-2, with 8 bases aligning to TRBD1. The CDR3 length is 15 residues. The germline V gene encodes CDR1 MNHNS and CDR2 SASEGT. Trimming took 5 bases from V and 2 from J; bases not matched to a gene: 7.